This T cell receptor (beta chain) came from a study of blood T cell repertoires in COVID-19. Germline lookup yields CDR1 SSHAT and CDR2 FNYEAQ (reference sequence). The CDR3 is 15 residues long. TCRdb keeps only in-frame clones here, not all; method: immunoSEQ multiplex PCR. This table holds around 170,000 clones, 84% found once. A remark on this clone: The junction differs from germline at one of its ends, possibly a read error.

Source material: peripheral blood. V usage is TRBV7-7 and J usage is TRBJ2-1, with 7 nucleotides matching TRBD2. This TCR was sampled from a man aged 25-45 years with active or convalescent COVID-19. The CDR3 here is CASSLGGSLYNEQFF. The CDR3 DNA follows: TGTGCTAGCAGCTTGGGCGGGAGTTTGTACAATGAGCAGTTCTTC.